The clone carrying this TCR beta chain was seen only a few times. CDR1 LNHNV and CDR2 YYDKDF come from the germline V gene (reference sequence). V shed 0 bases and J shed 3 bases, with 8 bases lying between them. The CDR3 covers 14 residues. Produced via immunoSEQ multiplex PCR; TCRdb's table is partial and in-frame only. The sample includes approximately 320,000 clones, over 55% of them seen just once. The data belong to a study of cytotoxic CD8 clonotypes in ibrutinib-treated CLL. The clonotype originates from a human donor with chronic lymphocytic leukemia. This material consisted of PBMCs, taken after 36 months of ibrutinib treatment. V gene TRBV15 combines with J gene TRBJ2-5; TRBD2 is a possible D gene (6 bases). The CDR3 coding sequence is TGTGCCACCAGCAGAGATGCGGGGAAAGAGACCCAGTACTTC. Translated: CATSRDAGKETQYF.